This T cell receptor (beta chain) was sequenced for a study of T cell responses to AZD1222 COVID-19 vaccine. Per the germline V gene, CDR1 is LNHNV and CDR2 is YYDKDF (reference sequence). This CDR3 comprises 15 residues. The germline V and J ends were trimmed by 4 bases and 0 bases, with 11 bases remaining between them. Profiling relied on immunoSEQ multiplex PCR, and the TCRdb table lists in-frame clones only, not all of them. The table lists 180,000 or so clones, around 90% of them singletons. The chain links TRBV15 to TRBJ2-3; D gene ambiguous. The sequenced sample was peripheral blood, obtained 28 days after the second AZD1222 dose. This receptor was taken from an adult who received the AZD1222 COVID-19 vaccine. The CDR3: CATSKGTSSTDTQYF. The CDR3 DNA reads TGTGCCACCAGCAAAGGTACATCTAGCACAGATACGCAGTATTTT.